This T cell receptor beta chain was identified during a study of cytomegalovirus exposure and HLA in healthy donors. Study-wide results and caveats: Several of the most significant clusters appeared linked to common viral pathogens, based on a later analysis. In an earlier analysis, about 87% or about 30%: the productive usage of most TCR beta V segments.

The PCR was carried out with 60 Vbeta primers and 13 Jbeta primers. Clones were read by immunoSEQ multiplex PCR, and TCRdb kept only the in-frame ones, dropping some. This table has 45,000 to 65,000 clones, about two thirds appearing once. The germline V gene encodes CDR1 MNHEY and CDR2 SVGAGI. V was clipped by 11 bases and J by 4 bases, with 15 bases between them. This CDR3 contains 13 residues. A note on this clone: Its cognate antigen is unknown.

Sequencing was done on a sample of PBMCs. The rearrangement links TRBV6-5 to TRBJ2-1; D might be TRBD2 (6 bases). This receptor was obtained from a woman aged 50 to 60 in good health and CMV-seropositive. CDR3: CAAGLSAYNEQFF. CDR3 nucleotide sequence: TGTGCCGCAGGACTATCGGCTTACAATGAGCAGTTCTTC.